Listed here is a single T cell receptor (beta chain). The data were obtained in a study of blood T cell repertoires in COVID-19. Study background: PBMCs, B-cell-depleted T cells, or T cells were the source of the cDNA or gDNA that made up the material.

This CDR3 is 14 amino acids long. Germline CDR1 reads PRHDT; CDR2 reads FYEKMQ (reference sequence). The V end lost 5 bases, the J end lost 4 bases, and 12 bases lay between the germline ends. Per the study methods: Reference gene primer amplification yielded estimated nucleated cell counts. The repertoire was sequenced with immunoSEQ multiplex PCR; TCRdb's copy has only in-frame clones and lacks some. Clonal size and the V and J genes are those of that table, whereas D and trimming came from the DNA. Counted here are some 14,000 clones, 82% occurring once; the ten biggest clones make up 20% to 25%. This rearrangement joins TRBV13 to TRBJ1-3; possible D gene TRBD1, 6 bases. The sample comprised peripheral blood. This sequence originates from an elderly man with active or convalescent COVID-19. The CDR3 loop reads CASSTLRGGNTIYF. CDR3 bases: TGTGCCAGCAGCACTCTCAGGGGCGGAAACACCATATATTTT.